This T cell receptor (beta chain) was identified during a study of CD8 T cells in Susac syndrome. With random hexamers, reverse transcription was performed on about 0.45 to 1 ug of RNA. Coverage of TCR beta CDR3 amplification by immunoSEQ multiplex PCR extended to 54 Vbeta and 13 Jbeta. Using its own MiXCR run on the immunoSEQ multiplex PCR reads, TCRdb lists one record per CDR3 protein. Among roughly 180,000 distinct CDR3 sequences listed, approximately 95% were seen once. The germline V gene encodes CDR1 SGDLS and CDR2 YYNGEE. CDR3 size: 16 residues. V shed 3 bases and J 3 bases; nucleotides not matched to a gene: 4. In its sample, this clonotype was seen once. The authors negatively isolated CD8+ and CD4+ T cells and FACS-enriched TEMRA cells.

The receptor was derived from a human donor in good health. The gene calls are TRBV9 and TRBJ2-2; TRBD1 matches at 11 bases. Sequencing was done on a sample of CD4+ T cells from PBMCs. CDR3 region: CASSEGTGGDTGELFF. CDR3 in DNA: TGTGCCAGCAGCGAGGGGACAGGGGGGGACACCGGGGAGCTGTTTTTT. Complete variable domain (other parts from reference TRBV9 and TRBJ2-2): DSGVTQTPKHLITATGQRVTLRCSPRSGDLSVYWYQQSLDQGLQFLIQYYNGEERAKGNILERFSAQQFPDLHSELNLSSLELGDSALYFCASSEGTGGDTGELFFGEGSRLTVL.